These 32 T cell receptor beta chains originate from one sample sequenced in a study of blood T cell repertoires in COVID-19. Clones were read by immunoSEQ multiplex PCR, and TCRdb kept only the in-frame ones, dropping some. Among 250,000 or so clones listed, approximately 90% were seen once. The source material was PBMCs or T cells enriched from blood (not recorded which). The receptor source for this set is a middle-aged man who had recovered from COVID-19.

The rearrangement links TRBV2 to TRBJ1-2; 9 nucleotides agree with TRBD1. V lost 5 bases and J lost 6; bases outside the gene matches: 4. In germline, CDR1 is SNHLY, CDR2 FYNNEI. The CDR3 extends over 13 amino acids. CDR3 region: CASSSQGADGYTF. The CDR3 region has the DNA TGTGCCAGCAGTTCACAGGGGGCTGATGGCTACACCTTC.

This chain connects TRBV5-1 to TRBJ2-1; 7 bases map to TRBD2. The CDR3 loop spans 17 amino acids. Losses at the gene ends were 5 bases for V and 0 bases for J; bases not matched to a gene: 11. CDR1 is SGHRS and CDR2 is YFSETQ in the germline V gene. CDR3 sequence: CASRNTGAGSSYNEQFF. The DNA for the CDR3 is TGCGCCAGCAGAAATACCGGAGCGGGAAGCTCCTACAATGAGCAGTTCTTC.

The chain links TRBV4-3 to TRBJ1-4, with TRBD1 matching 10 bases. The CDR3 has 17 amino acids. Germline CDR1 LGHNA, CDR2 YSLEER. The V segment lost 0 bases and the J segment 3 bases; nucleotides outside the gene matches: 4. CDR3 DNA sequence: TGCGCCAGCAGCCAAGATTGGACAGGGGGACCTAATGAAAAACTGTTTTTT. Amino acids: CASSQDWTGGPNEKLFF.

The CDR3 bases are TGTGCCAGCAGCGTAGCCCAGACTGGATACAATGAGCAGTTCTTC. Its protein is CASSVAQTGYNEQFF. The rearrangement links TRBV9 to TRBJ2-1; no reliable D call. Trimming took off 0 bases at V and 4 bases at J, with 11 bases between the two ends. Germline lookup yields CDR1 SGDLS and CDR2 YYNGEE. This CDR3 comprises 15 residues.

V gene TRBV30 combines with J gene TRBJ2-1; TRBD2 matches at 12 bases. In germline, CDR1 is GTSNPN, CDR2 SVGIG (reference sequence). V shed 2 bases, J shed 0 bases, and the junction held 8 bases outside the gene matches. The CDR3 sequence is 18 residues long. The CDR3 is CAWSSGTSGSVSYNEQFF. The DNA for the CDR3 is TGTGCCTGGAGTTCAGGGACTAGCGGGTCAGTCTCCTACAATGAGCAGTTCTTC.

This CDR3 is CASTRGSRGAYEQYF. The CDR3 DNA sequence: TGTGCCAGCACCCGCGGGAGTAGGGGGGCCTACGAGCAGTACTTC. The genes are TRBV6-5 and TRBJ2-7, with D tentatively TRBD2 (7 bases). V lost 7 bases and J lost 2, with 18 bases in between. The CDR3 has 15 amino acids. In germline, CDR1 is MNHEY, CDR2 SVGAGI.

The V call is TRBV7-9, the J call TRBJ2-5; TRBD2 matches at 8 bases. The CDR3 is made up of 16 amino acids. The V gene's germline CDR1 is SEHNR and CDR2 FQNEAQ (reference sequence). V was pared by 3 bases and J by 0 bases, with 6 bases of the junction left unmatched. DNA of the CDR3: TGTGCCAGCAGCTTGATTAGCGGGATGTACCAAGAGACCCAGTACTTC. It translates to CASSLISGMYQETQYF. The full variable domain, in which reference TRBV7-9 and TRBJ2-5 provide the parts outside the CDR3, is DTGVSQNPRHKITKRGQNVTFRCDPISEHNRLYWYRQTLGQGPEFLTYFQNEAQLEKSRLLSDRFSAERPKGSFSTLEIQRTEQGDSAMYLCASSLISGMYQETQYFGPGTRLLVL.

This sequence joins TRBV7-3 and TRBJ2-5; 11 bases line up with TRBD1. The CDR3 has 16 residues. J lost 5 bases, V lost 5 bases, and 10 bases had no gene match. Germline V CDR1 and CDR2: SGHTA, FQGTGA. CDR3 sequence (DNA): TGTGCCAGCAGCACCCAGCGGACAGGGGGCGTCGAGACCCAGTACTTC. Protein product: CASSTQRTGGVETQYF.

The chain couples TRBV18 to TRBJ2-3; 8 bases fit TRBD2. CDR3 size: 15 residues. V trimming: 7 bases; J trimming: 3 bases; junction bases outside the gene matches: 9. Germline V gene lookup returns CDR1 KGHSH and CDR2 LQKENI. The CDR3, as DNA: TGTGCCAGCTGGAGAGCGGGAGTTGGGACAGATACGCAGTATTTT. Its protein product is CASWRAGVGTDTQYF.

The V gene is TRBV19, the J gene TRBJ2-5; 9 nucleotides line up with TRBD2. The trim removed 5 bases at V and 1 base at J, leaving 5 bases unmatched. CDR3 length: 15 amino acids. Germline CDR1 and CDR2: LNHDA and SQIVND (reference sequence). CDR3 nucleotides: TGTGCCAGTAGTCCCCTAGCGGGGCTCCAAGAGACCCAGTACTTC. This translates into CASSPLAGLQETQYF.

The chain joins TRBV3-1 (or the pseudogene TRBV3-2) to TRBJ1-2, with 8 bases lining up with TRBD1. CDR1 is LGHDT and CDR2 is YNNKEL in the germline V gene (reference sequence). This CDR3 comprises 13 residues. With 0 bases clipped from V and 8 bases from J, the junction kept 2 bases outside the gene matches. CDR3 amino acids: CASSQDRGRGYTF. The DNA of the CDR3 is TGTGCCAGCAGCCAAGACAGGGGGCGAGGCTACACCTTC.

The chain recombines TRBV6-5 with TRBJ2-7, with TRBD1 as a possible D gene (5 bases). This CDR3 is built from 15 residues. Trimming took off 7 bases at V and 1 base at J, with 17 bases between the two ends. The germline V gene has CDR1 MNHEY and CDR2 SVGAGI. CDR3 sequence reads: CASKTSGATSYEQYF. CDR3 nucleotide sequence: TGTGCCAGCAAGACCTCTGGGGCGACATCCTACGAGCAGTACTTC.

This chain joins TRBV27 and TRBJ1-6, with D possibly TRBD1 on 5 matching bases. The CDR3 spans 17 residues. Trimming took off 2 bases at V and 6 bases at J, with 17 bases between the two ends. Germline values: CDR1 MNHEY, CDR2 SMNVEV (reference sequence). CDR3 DNA sequence: TGTGCCAGCAGTTTAGCGTGGGCAGGGCGCCCTAATTCACCCCTCCACTTT. It translates to CASSLAWAGRPNSPLHF.

The chain carries TRBV3-1 (or the pseudogene TRBV3-2) and TRBJ1-2, with a possible D match to TRBD1 (6 bases). V lost 4 bases and J 8 bases, leaving 11 bases between the germline ends. The germline CDR1 and CDR2 sequences are LGHDT and YNNKEL (reference sequence). This CDR3 is 12 amino acids long. CDR3 in DNA: TGTGCCAGCAGCCCCGGGGGGCAAGGCTACACCTTC. Translation gives CASSPGGQGYTF.

This chain connects TRBV27 to TRBJ1-5; D might be TRBD1 (5 bases). The V end was cut by 5 bases, the J end by 5 bases, with 16 bases between. Germline V CDR1 and CDR2: MNHEY, SMNVEV (reference sequence). The CDR3 spans 15 residues. For the CDR3, the DNA is TGTGCCAGCAGTACCTTAGGGGATTGGGATCAGCCCCAGCATTTT. It codes for CASSTLGDWDQPQHF.

The chain links TRBV5-1 to TRBJ2-3; TRBD2 matches 10 bases. This CDR3 is 15 amino acids long. Germline V gene sequence: CDR1 SGHRS, CDR2 YFSETQ. V shed 4 bases and J 1 base; nucleotides not matched to a gene: 3. The CDR3 sequence: CASSRTSGGTDTQYF. CDR3 DNA sequence: TGCGCCAGCAGCAGAACTAGCGGGGGCACAGATACGCAGTATTTT.

This rearrangement joins TRBV28 to TRBJ2-7; D possibly corresponds to TRBD1 (7 bases). The CDR3 has 14 residues. V gave up 0 bases and J gave up 3 bases, with 9 bases separating them. Germline CDR1 and CDR2: MDHEN and SYDVKM. The CDR3 sequence: CASSLWQGGYEQYF. As DNA, the CDR3 is TGTGCCAGCAGTTTATGGCAGGGGGGCTACGAGCAGTACTTC.

The chain recombines TRBV27 with TRBJ2-3; D is undetermined. Trimming cost V 6 bases and J 4 bases, with 8 bases left between them. This CDR3 has 12 amino acids. Germline V lookup: CDR1 MNHEY, CDR2 SMNVEV (reference sequence). The CDR3 sequence is CASSHLADTQYF. In nucleotides, the CDR3 is TGTGCCAGCAGCCATCTAGCAGATACGCAGTATTTT.

This chain uses TRBV3-1 (or the pseudogene TRBV3-2) with TRBJ2-1; a weak D match, TRBD1 (6 bases). The ends were cut back, 4 bases at V and 4 bases at J, with 17 bases in the middle. The CDR3 covers 16 residues. The germline V gene has CDR1 LGHDT and CDR2 YNNKEL (reference sequence). CDR3 loop: CASSPRDPRGYNEQFF. DNA for the CDR3: TGTGCCAGCAGCCCTCGGGACCCAAGGGGGTACAATGAGCAGTTCTTC.

This chain connects TRBV4-1 to TRBJ2-5; 10 positions match TRBD2. J lost 0 bases, V lost 5 bases, and 18 bases had no gene match. The germline gives CDR1 MGHRA, CDR2 YSYEKL. The CDR3 sequence is 20 residues long. The CDR3, as DNA: TGCGCCAGCAGCTTCAAACCGGGACTAGCGCCGGAATTAAACCAAGAGACCCAGTACTTC. Protein sequence: CASSFKPGLAPELNQETQYF.

The chain combines TRBV9 with TRBJ1-2; D is perhaps TRBD1 (6 bases). The CDR3 length is 15 residues. V was shortened by 4 bases and J by 7 bases, with 20 bases between the two germline ends. Germline-derived CDR1 and CDR2 are SGDLS and YYNGEE. The CDR3 nucleotides read TGTGCCAGCAGCTCCTCTGGGGGCCTACCGGGTGGCTACACCTTC. Encoded protein: CASSSSGGLPGGYTF. The variable domain in full, completed from reference TRBV9 and TRBJ1-2, reads DSGVTQTPKHLITATGQRVTLRCSPRSGDLSVYWYQQSLDQGLQFLIQYYNGEERAKGNILERFSAQQFPDLHSELNLSSLELGDSALYFCASSSSGGLPGGYTFGSGTRLTVV.

The gene calls are TRBV5-1 and TRBJ1-4; D gene unclear. Trimming shortened V by 2 bases and J by 5 bases, and 13 bases separated the two germline ends. Germline CDR1 SGHRS, CDR2 YFSETQ. The CDR3 has 15 amino acids. Here the CDR3 DNA reads TGCGCCAGCAGCTTTAGCAAAGGCTCCAATGAAAAACTGTTTTTT. This translates into CASSFSKGSNEKLFF.

V is TRBV20-1 and J is TRBJ2-5; 8 bases line up with TRBD2. CDR1 and CDR2 from the germline V gene are DFQATT and SNEGSKA (reference sequence). The V gene end was trimmed by 3 bases and the J gene end by 5 bases; junction bases not matched to a gene: 11. This CDR3 is built from 15 residues. CDR3 in amino acids: CSASLGGRPWETQYF. As DNA, the CDR3 is TGCAGTGCTAGTCTGGGCGGGAGGCCTTGGGAGACCCAGTACTTC.

In DNA, the CDR3 is TGTGCCAGCTCACCATCGGACAGGGCTGACACCGGGGAGCTGTTTTTT. Amino acid sequence: CASSPSDRADTGELFF. The J gene is TRBJ2-2, the V gene TRBV18, with 8 bases lining up with TRBD1. V lost 2 bases, J lost 3 bases, and 5 bases stayed unmatched. This CDR3 comprises 16 residues. The germline gives CDR1 KGHSH, CDR2 LQKENI. Full variable domain (remainder filled in from reference TRBV18 and TRBJ2-2): NAGVMQNPRHLVRRRGQEARLRCSPMKGHSHVYWYRQLPEEGLKFMVYLQKENIIDESGMPKERFSAEFPKEGPSILRIQQVVRGDSAAYFCASSPSDRADTGELFFGEGSRLTVL.

The chain recombines TRBV12-3 or TRBV12-4 with TRBJ2-1; D is unclear. The CDR3 covers 12 residues. V was trimmed by 3 bases and J by 10 bases, leaving 10 bases between them. CDR3 residues: CASSLVSKEQFF. In DNA form, the CDR3 reads TGTGCCAGCAGTTTGGTCAGTAAAGAGCAGTTCTTC.

The V call is TRBV4-1, the J call TRBJ2-7; 8 bases fit TRBD2. CDR1 is MGHRA and CDR2 is YSYEKL in the germline V gene. The trim removed 5 bases at V and 4 bases at J, leaving 16 bases unmatched. The CDR3 is 17 amino acids. This CDR3 reads CASSYPGRSGGHYEQYF. CDR3 coding DNA: TGCGCCAGCAGCTACCCCGGACGGAGCGGGGGCCATTACGAGCAGTACTTC.

The chain is built from TRBV7-6 and TRBJ2-1; 7 bases map to TRBD1. CDR1 is SGHVS, CDR2 FNYEAQ, per germline. V shed 4 bases and J 0 bases; nucleotides not matched to a gene: 6. The CDR3 contains 16 residues. The CDR3 spells CASSSDRVSSYNEQFF. The DNA of the CDR3 is TGTGCCAGCAGCTCCGACAGGGTCAGCTCCTACAATGAGCAGTTCTTC.

This rearrangement joins TRBV13 to TRBJ2-5; D unresolved. V dropped 5 bases and J dropped 1 base, with 5 bases sitting between them. The CDR3 has 12 amino acids. CDR1 is PRHDT and CDR2 is FYEKMQ in the germline V gene (reference sequence). CDR3 protein: CASSLPQETQYF. Here the CDR3 DNA reads TGTGCCAGCAGCCTCCCCCAAGAGACCCAGTACTTC.

The V gene is TRBV11-2, the J gene TRBJ2-7; 10 positions match TRBD1. Looked up from germline, CDR1 is SGHAT and CDR2 is FQNNGV. Trimming removed 5 bases from V and 2 bases from J; junction bases left unmatched: 15. The CDR3 is made up of 18 amino acids. Written as DNA, the CDR3 is TGTGCCAGCAGCCCTCATCGAGGGGGGACAGGGGTTACCTACGAGCAGTACTTC. Translation: CASSPHRGGTGVTYEQYF. The variable domain in full, completed from reference TRBV11-2 and TRBJ2-7, reads EAGVAQSPRYKIIEKRQSVAFWCNPISGHATLYWYQQILGQGPKLLIQFQNNGVVDDSQLPKDRFSAERLKGVDSTLKIQPAKLEDSAVYLCASSPHRGGTGVTYEQYFGPGTRLTVT.

The CDR3 DNA reads TGTGCCTGGAGTATACCTGGGGGGGGCTATGGCTACACCTTC. Its translation: CAWSIPGGGYGYTF. The chain couples TRBV30 to TRBJ1-2; possibly TRBD1 for D (5 bases). The CDR3 loop spans 14 amino acids. CDR1 and CDR2 from the germline V gene are GTSNPN and SVGIG (reference sequence). With 2 bases removed from V and 4 bases from J, the gap between germline ends came to 14 bases.

J is TRBJ2-7 and V is TRBV10-3; D gene uncertain. Trimming took off 2 bases at V and 7 bases at J, with 12 bases between the two ends. CDR3 length: 13 amino acids. Looked up from germline, CDR1 is ENHRY and CDR2 is SYGVKD. CDR3 sequence (DNA): TGTGCCATCAGTGAGCCAGGAAGGTCAGAGCAGTACTTC. This gives the protein CAISEPGRSEQYF.

The chain couples TRBV5-1 to TRBJ1-2, with D tentatively TRBD1 (5 bases). The germline gives CDR1 SGHRS, CDR2 YFSETQ. The CDR3 extends over 15 amino acids. V lost 2 bases and J lost 3, with 14 bases in between. CDR3 region: CASSFGHPGDYGYTF. CDR3 sequence (DNA): TGCGCCAGCAGCTTTGGACACCCCGGAGACTATGGCTACACCTTC.